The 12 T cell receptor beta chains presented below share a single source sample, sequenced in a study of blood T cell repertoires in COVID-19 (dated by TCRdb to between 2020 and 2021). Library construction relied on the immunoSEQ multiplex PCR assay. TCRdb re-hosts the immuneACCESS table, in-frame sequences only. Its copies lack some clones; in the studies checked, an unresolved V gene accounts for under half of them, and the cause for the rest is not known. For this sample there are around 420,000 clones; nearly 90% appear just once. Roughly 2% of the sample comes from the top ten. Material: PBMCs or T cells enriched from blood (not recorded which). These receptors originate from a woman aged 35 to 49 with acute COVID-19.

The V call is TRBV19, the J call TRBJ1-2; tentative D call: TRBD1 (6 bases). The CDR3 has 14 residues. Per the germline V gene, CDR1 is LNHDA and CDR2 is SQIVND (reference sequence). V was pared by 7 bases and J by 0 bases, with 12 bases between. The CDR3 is CASNRGGANYGYTF. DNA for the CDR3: TGTGCCAGTAATCGGGGGGGCGCTAACTATGGCTACACCTTC.

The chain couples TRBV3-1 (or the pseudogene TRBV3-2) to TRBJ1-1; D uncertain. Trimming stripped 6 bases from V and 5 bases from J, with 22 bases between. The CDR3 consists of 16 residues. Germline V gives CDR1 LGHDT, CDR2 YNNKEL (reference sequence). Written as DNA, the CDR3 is TGTGCCAGCAGTCCTTTCATCCTTGAAGGGAGTACTGAAGCTTTCTTT. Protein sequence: CASSPFILEGSTEAFF.

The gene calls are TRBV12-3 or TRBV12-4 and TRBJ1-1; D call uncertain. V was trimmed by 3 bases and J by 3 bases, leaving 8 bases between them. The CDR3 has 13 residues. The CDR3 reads CASSFNRDTEAFF. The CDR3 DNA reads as TGTGCCAGCAGTTTCAACCGGGACACTGAAGCTTTCTTT.

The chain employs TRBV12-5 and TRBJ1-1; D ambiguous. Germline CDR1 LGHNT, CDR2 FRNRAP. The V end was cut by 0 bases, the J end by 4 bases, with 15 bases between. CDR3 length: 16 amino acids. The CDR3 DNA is TGTGCTAGTGGTTTGGTACTAGGAGGGTCTCCCACTGAAGCTTTCTTT. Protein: CASGLVLGGSPTEAFF.

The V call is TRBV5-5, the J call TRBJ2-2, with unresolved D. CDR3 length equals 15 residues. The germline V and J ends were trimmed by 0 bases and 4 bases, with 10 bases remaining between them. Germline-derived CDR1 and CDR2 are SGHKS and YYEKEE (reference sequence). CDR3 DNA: TGTGCCAGCAGCTTGGACACCTCGGGCACCGGGGAGCTGTTTTTT. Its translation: CASSLDTSGTGELFF.

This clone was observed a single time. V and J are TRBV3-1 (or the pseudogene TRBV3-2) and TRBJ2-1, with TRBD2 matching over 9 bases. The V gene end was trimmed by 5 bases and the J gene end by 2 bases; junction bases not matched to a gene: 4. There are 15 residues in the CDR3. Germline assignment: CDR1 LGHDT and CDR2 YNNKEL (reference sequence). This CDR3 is CASSETSGTYNEQFF. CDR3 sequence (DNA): TGTGCCAGCAGCGAGACTAGCGGCACCTACAATGAGCAGTTCTTC.

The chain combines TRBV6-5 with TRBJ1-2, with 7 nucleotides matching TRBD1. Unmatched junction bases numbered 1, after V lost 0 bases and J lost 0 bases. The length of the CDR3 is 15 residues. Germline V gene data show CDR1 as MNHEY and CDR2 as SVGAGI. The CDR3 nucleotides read TGTGCCAGCAGTTACTCACAGGGGCCTAACTATGGCTACACCTTC. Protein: CASSYSQGPNYGYTF.

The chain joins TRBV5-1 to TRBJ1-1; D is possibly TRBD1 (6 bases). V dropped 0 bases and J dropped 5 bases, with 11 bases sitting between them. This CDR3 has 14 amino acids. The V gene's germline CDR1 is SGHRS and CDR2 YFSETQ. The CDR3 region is CASSLENRETEAFF. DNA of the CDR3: TGCGCCAGCAGCTTGGAAAACAGGGAAACTGAAGCTTTCTTT.

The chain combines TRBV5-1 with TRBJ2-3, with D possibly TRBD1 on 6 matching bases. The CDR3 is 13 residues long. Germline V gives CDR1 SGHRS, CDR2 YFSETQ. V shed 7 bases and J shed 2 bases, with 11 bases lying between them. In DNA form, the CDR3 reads TGCGCCAGCGGCGGACAGAACACAGATACGCAGTATTTT. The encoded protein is CASGGQNTDTQYF.

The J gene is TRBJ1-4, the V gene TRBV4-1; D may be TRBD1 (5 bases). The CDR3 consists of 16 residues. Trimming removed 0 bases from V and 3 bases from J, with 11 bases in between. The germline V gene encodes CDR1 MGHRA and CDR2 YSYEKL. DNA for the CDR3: TGCGCCAGCAGCCAAGAATGGGGCAGATCTAATGAAAAACTGTTTTTT. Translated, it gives CASSQEWGRSNEKLFF.

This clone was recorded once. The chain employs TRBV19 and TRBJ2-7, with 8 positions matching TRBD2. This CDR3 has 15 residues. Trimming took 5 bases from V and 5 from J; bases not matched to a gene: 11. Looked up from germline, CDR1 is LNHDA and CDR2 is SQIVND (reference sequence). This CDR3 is CASSGVAGNVHEQYF. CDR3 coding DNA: TGTGCCAGTAGTGGGGTAGCGGGAAATGTCCACGAGCAGTACTTC.

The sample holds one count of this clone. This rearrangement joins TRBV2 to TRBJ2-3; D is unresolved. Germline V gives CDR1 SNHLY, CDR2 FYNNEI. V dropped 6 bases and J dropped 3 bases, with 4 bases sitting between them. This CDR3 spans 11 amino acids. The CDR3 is CASRATDTQYF. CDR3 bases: TGTGCCAGCAGGGCAACAGATACGCAGTATTTT.